Listed here are 20 T cell receptor beta chains from one sample, sequenced in a study of graft-versus-host responses after intestinal transplantation. Method: immunoSEQ multiplex PCR; TCRdb's copy keeps in-frame clones and lacks some. The repertoire holds 65,000 to 85,000 clones, with about nine tenths as singletons. The input for sequencing was bone marrow, taken 734 days after intestinal transplantation. Receptor source: a human patient who received an intestinal transplant, so some T cells may come from the graft donor.

The gene calls are TRBV28 and TRBJ2-6, with D uncertain. The CDR3 loop spans 11 amino acids. Germline V gene lookup returns CDR1 MDHEN and CDR2 SYDVKM. Trimming cost V 5 bases and J 8 bases, with 4 bases left between them. The CDR3, as DNA: TGTGCCAGCAGTACTACCAACGTCCTGACTTTC. Translation: CASSTTNVLTF.

J is TRBJ2-7 and V is TRBV14; D perhaps matches TRBD2 (5 bases). Trimming removed 0 bases at V and 10 bases at J, with 13 bases between. CDR1 is SGHDN, CDR2 FVKESK, per germline. This CDR3 region has 13 residues. The CDR3 DNA reads TGTGCCAGCAGCCAAGAATGGCGGGTTTTACAGTACTTC. This translates into CASSQEWRVLQYF. The full variable domain, completed using reference TRBV14 and TRBJ2-7, is EAGVTQFPSHSVIEKGQTVTLRCDPISGHDNLYWYRRVMGKEIKFLLHFVKESKQDESGMPNNRFLAERTGGTYSTLKVQPAELEDSGVYFCASSQEWRVLQYFGPGTRLTVT.

The chain carries TRBV9 and TRBJ2-7; 7 positions match TRBD1. Unmatched junction bases numbered 3, after V lost 0 bases and J lost 6 bases. CDR3 length: 13 residues. Germline V gene sequence: CDR1 SGDLS, CDR2 YYNGEE. Written as DNA, the CDR3 is TGTGCCAGCAGCGTAGAAGGGGGCTCCGAGCAGTACTTC. Protein product: CASSVEGGSEQYF.

The chain uses TRBV27 and TRBJ2-1, with 9 bases aligning to TRBD2. The germline gives CDR1 MNHEY, CDR2 SMNVEV (reference sequence). The CDR3 covers 14 residues. V lost 6 bases to trimming and J lost 10 bases; unmatched junction nucleotides: 10. The CDR3 loop reads CASRQTSGRPEQFF. In DNA form, the CDR3 reads TGTGCCAGCAGGCAAACTAGCGGGCGGCCCGAGCAGTTCTTC.

This chain connects TRBV18 to TRBJ2-5; TRBD2 matches 7 bases. This CDR3 region has 15 residues. With 0 bases clipped from V and 4 bases from J, the junction kept 5 bases outside the gene matches. Germline V gene sequence: CDR1 KGHSH, CDR2 LQKENI. This chain's CDR3 is CASSPPASGGETQYF. For the CDR3, the DNA is TGTGCCAGCTCACCACCGGCTAGCGGCGGAGAGACCCAGTACTTC.

The chain links TRBV28 to TRBJ2-3, with no clear D. Looked up from germline, CDR1 is MDHEN and CDR2 is SYDVKM. The germline V and J ends were trimmed by 2 bases and 6 bases, with 12 bases remaining between them. This CDR3 has 14 residues. CDR3 coding DNA: TGTGCCAGCAGTTTAGGTCTAGTGAAGGATACGCAGTATTTT. Its protein is CASSLGLVKDTQYF.

The J gene is TRBJ1-2, the V gene TRBV27, with 7 positions matching TRBD1. Losses at the gene ends were 6 bases for V and 1 base for J; bases not matched to a gene: 11. Germline V lookup: CDR1 MNHEY, CDR2 SMNVEV (reference sequence). The CDR3 extends over 16 amino acids. The CDR3 DNA follows: TGTGCCAGCAGCCGGACAGGCTCGGCATTTAACTATGGCTACACCTTC. Translated: CASSRTGSAFNYGYTF.

The chain employs TRBV4-2 and TRBJ1-2; a possible D gene is TRBD1 (5 bases). The ends were cut back, 0 bases at V and 8 bases at J, with 16 bases in the middle. Germline loops: CDR1 LGHNA, CDR2 YNFKEQ. This CDR3 is 15 amino acids long. CDR3 residues: CASSQEMVGRVGYTF. For the CDR3, the DNA is TGTGCCAGCAGCCAAGAAATGGTCGGCAGGGTCGGCTACACCTTC.

This clone was seen a few times. The chain carries TRBV19 and TRBJ1-2; tentatively, D is TRBD1 (5 bases). This CDR3 is built from 14 residues. Germline-derived CDR1 and CDR2 are LNHDA and SQIVND (reference sequence). V lost 6 bases to trimming and J lost 5 bases, with 16 bases between them. As DNA, the CDR3 is TGTGCCAGTAGGTTTACAGACAGCACTTATGGCTACACCTTC. It is translated as CASRFTDSTYGYTF. Full variable domain (missing parts from reference TRBV19 and TRBJ1-2): DGGITQSPKYLFRKEGQNVTLSCEQNLNHDAMYWYRQDPGQGLRLIYYSQIVNDFQKGDIAEGYSVSREKKESFPLTVTSAQKNPTAFYLCASRFTDSTYGYTFGSGTRLTVV.

The V call is TRBV5-4, the J call TRBJ2-5; D not certain. CDR3 length: 16 amino acids. V dropped 1 base and J dropped 4 bases, with 17 bases sitting between them. Germline V CDR1 and CDR2: SGHNT, YYREEE (reference sequence). Written as DNA, the CDR3 is TGTGCCAGCAGCTTGACAGCACTTTTGGCAATAGAGACCCAGTACTTC. It yields the protein CASSLTALLAIETQYF.

CDR3 protein: CASSAGRETPQHF. In DNA, the CDR3 is TGTGCCAGCAGTGCAGGACGAGAGACGCCCCAGCATTTT. This chain joins TRBV6-5 and TRBJ1-5, with D unresolved. CDR1 MNHEY and CDR2 SVGAGI come from the germline V gene. V gave up 5 bases and J gave up 9 bases, with 14 bases separating them. The CDR3 has 13 amino acids.

This chain uses TRBV6-1 with TRBJ2-4, with D perhaps matching TRBD2 (6 bases). Trimming left V 3 bases short and J 3 bases short, with 18 bases between. The CDR3 consists of 17 residues. CDR1 and CDR2 (germline): MNHNS, SASEGT. CDR3 sequence (DNA): TGTGCCAGCAGTGACCCCCAAACGGGAGCGGGCAAAAACATTCAGTACTTC. This codes for CASSDPQTGAGKNIQYF.

The gene calls are TRBV4-1 and TRBJ2-3, with D perhaps TRBD2 (6 bases). V lost 2 bases and J 2 bases, leaving 20 bases between the germline ends. Looked up from germline, CDR1 is MGHRA and CDR2 is YSYEKL. The CDR3 loop spans 18 amino acids. Written as DNA, the CDR3 is TGCGCCAGCAGCCAACTAATGGGGGGACCTCATTACACAGATACGCAGTATTTT. The encoded protein is CASSQLMGGPHYTDTQYF.

The rearrangement links TRBV2 to TRBJ1-1, with unresolved D. The CDR3 loop spans 14 amino acids. CDR1 and CDR2 (germline): SNHLY, FYNNEI. Trimming cost V 9 bases and J 1 base, with 15 bases left between them. The CDR3 is CARQGSAGNTEAFF. In DNA form, the CDR3 reads TGTGCCAGGCAAGGATCGGCGGGGAACACTGAAGCTTTCTTT.

The chain is built from TRBV7-3 and TRBJ1-4; 8 positions agree with TRBD1. Germline V gives CDR1 SGHTA, CDR2 FQGTGA. The CDR3 is 15 amino acids. Germline trimming cut 0 bases from V and 5 bases from J; bases unmatched to any gene: 2. The CDR3 here is CASSLTGQVNEKLFF. The CDR3 DNA sequence: TGTGCCAGCAGCTTAACGGGACAGGTGAATGAAAAACTGTTTTTT.

This clone was seen just once. The V gene is TRBV28, the J gene TRBJ1-2; 7 bases fit TRBD1. The CDR3 sequence is 13 residues long. Looked up from germline, CDR1 is MDHEN and CDR2 is SYDVKM. V trimming: 5 bases; J trimming: 4 bases; junction bases outside the gene matches: 4. CDR3 in amino acids: CASSAGGGYGYTF. As DNA, the CDR3 is TGTGCCAGCAGTGCAGGGGGGGGCTATGGCTACACCTTC.

The chain has TRBV28 and TRBJ2-1; maybe TRBD2 (7 bases). V was pared by 2 bases and J by 4 bases, with 15 bases between. The germline V gene has CDR1 MDHEN and CDR2 SYDVKM. This CDR3 has 16 residues. This CDR3 reads CASSLNEGGGYNEQFF. CDR3 in DNA: TGTGCCAGCAGTTTAAACGAGGGGGGGGGTTACAATGAGCAGTTCTTC.

The J gene is TRBJ2-5, the V gene TRBV7-6; TRBD2 is a possible D gene (6 bases). Looked up from germline, CDR1 is SGHVS and CDR2 is FNYEAQ. V lost 5 bases and J 7 bases, leaving 17 bases between the germline ends. The CDR3 is made up of 14 amino acids. In nucleotides, the CDR3 is TGTGCCAGCAGCCTAGGGGCGGGGCCCGGGACCCAGTACTTC. Translated, it gives CASSLGAGPGTQYF.

The chain combines TRBV5-6 with TRBJ2-5; D uncertain. Trimming left V 0 bases short and J 0 bases short, with 9 bases between. CDR1 and CDR2 (germline): SGHDT, YYEEEE. This CDR3 spans 15 amino acids. The CDR3 sequence is CASSLGRADQETQYF. CDR3 nucleotide sequence: TGTGCCAGCAGCTTGGGCCGGGCGGACCAAGAGACCCAGTACTTC.

This clone is a singleton in its sample. One end of the junction does not line up with germline, which may come from a read error. The sample holds other DNA sequences that translate to the same CDR3. The V and J genes are TRBV18 and TRBJ1-2; the D gene is possibly TRBD1 (5 bases). The CDR3 runs 13 residues. Germline V CDR1 and CDR2: KGHSH, LQKENI. CDR3 loop: CASSPGRDYGYTF. The CDR3 DNA follows: TGTGCCAGCTCACCCGGCAGGGACTACGGCTACACCTTC.